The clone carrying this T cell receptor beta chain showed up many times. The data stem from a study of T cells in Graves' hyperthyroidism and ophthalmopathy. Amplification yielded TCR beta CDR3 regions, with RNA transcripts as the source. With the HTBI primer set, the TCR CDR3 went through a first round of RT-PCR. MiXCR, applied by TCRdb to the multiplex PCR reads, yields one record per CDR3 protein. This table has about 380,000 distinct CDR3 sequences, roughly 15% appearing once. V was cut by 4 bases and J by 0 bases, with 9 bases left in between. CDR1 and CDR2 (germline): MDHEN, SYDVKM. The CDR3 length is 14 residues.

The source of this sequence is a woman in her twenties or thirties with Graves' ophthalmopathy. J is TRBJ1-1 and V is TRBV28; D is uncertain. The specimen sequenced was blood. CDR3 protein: CASSSPTMNTEAFF. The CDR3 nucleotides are TGTGCCAGCAGTTCGCCAACGATGAACACTGAAGCTTTCTTT.